The 10 T cell receptor beta chains given below trace back to one sample, sequenced in a study of shared clonotypes between healthy human individuals. Sequenced by immunoSEQ multiplex PCR; TCRdb stores in-frame clones only, minus some. The sample yields about 380,000 clones, roughly 96% seen once. Sequenced sample: memory CD8+ T cells sorted from blood. As for subset: CD45RO+ cells pooled with CCR7-negative TemRA cells. The receptor set was obtained from a man aged 25 to 45 in good health.

The rearrangement uses TRBV30 and TRBJ1-4; possible D gene TRBD1, 6 bases. Germline V gene sequence: CDR1 GTSNPN, CDR2 SVGIG (reference sequence). Trimming pared 1 base from V and 0 bases from J, leaving 6 bases between. The CDR3 consists of 14 residues. The chain's CDR3 is CAWSGTATNEKLFF. The CDR3 DNA follows: TGTGCCTGGAGTGGGACAGCAACTAATGAAAAACTGTTTTTT.

The rearrangement uses TRBV7-3 and TRBJ2-3, with 9 bases fitting TRBD2. The trim removed 2 bases at V and 2 bases at J, leaving 2 bases unmatched. CDR3 length: 15 residues. The germline V gene encodes CDR1 SGHTA and CDR2 FQGTGA. CDR3 DNA sequence: TGTGCCAGCAGCTTAGCGGGAGGGATCACAGATACGCAGTATTTT. Protein product: CASSLAGGITDTQYF. Full variable domain (remainder filled in from reference TRBV7-3 and TRBJ2-3): GAGVSQTPSNKVTEKGKYVELRCDPISGHTALYWYRQSLGQGPEFLIYFQGTGAADDSGLPNDRFFAVRPEGSVSTLKIQRTERGDSAVYLCASSLAGGITDTQYFGPGTRLTVL.

The chain joins TRBV29-1 to TRBJ2-5; 7 bases are shared with TRBD2. Germline V gene sequence: CDR1 SQVTM, CDR2 ANQGSEA. The CDR3 consists of 15 residues. Losses at the gene ends were 2 bases for V and 5 bases for J; bases not matched to a gene: 11. CDR3 nucleotide sequence: TGCAGCGTTGAAAGTCGGGGGGAGGGCCCGGAGACCCAGTACTTC. This gives the protein CSVESRGEGPETQYF.

This rearrangement joins TRBV29-1 to TRBJ1-1; 8 positions match TRBD1. The germline gives CDR1 SQVTM, CDR2 ANQGSEA. V trimming: 2 bases; J trimming: 5 bases; junction bases outside the gene matches: 4. The CDR3 has 13 residues. Here the CDR3 DNA reads TGCAGCGTTGAACCCCGGACAGGGACTGAAGCTTTCTTT. Residues: CSVEPRTGTEAFF.

A word on this clone: Within the sample, other DNA sequences also encode this same CDR3. The rearrangement uses TRBV28 and TRBJ1-1; D is possibly TRBD1 (5 bases). The CDR3 runs 13 residues. The germline gives CDR1 MDHEN, CDR2 SYDVKM. V lost 2 bases, J lost 1 base, and 5 bases lay in between. The CDR3 here is CASSLGQNTEAFF. The CDR3 DNA is TGTGCCAGCAGTTTAGGACAGAACACTGAAGCTTTCTTT.

V and J are TRBV10-1 and TRBJ2-3; either TRBD1 or TRBD2 may supply D (6 bases each). The CDR3 contains 13 residues. From germline, CDR1 is WNHNN and CDR2 SYGVQD (reference sequence). V was trimmed by 3 bases and J by 4 bases, leaving 8 bases between them. The CDR3 region is CASSDGGPDTQYF. CDR3 in DNA: TGCGCCAGCAGTGACGGGGGCCCAGATACGCAGTATTTT.

The CDR3 DNA follows: TGTGCCAGCCGTAGCGGGGACTCCTACGAGCAGTACTTC. Residues: CASRSGDSYEQYF. The gene calls are TRBV6-1 and TRBJ2-7; 8 bases line up with TRBD2. J was trimmed by 0 bases and V by 8 bases; bases with no gene match: 3. The CDR3 totals 13 residues. Germline CDR1 reads MNHNS; CDR2 reads SASEGT.

This chain uses TRBV6-1 with TRBJ2-7, with TRBD1 identical over 10 bases. The CDR3 is 15 residues long. The germline CDR1 and CDR2 sequences are MNHNS and SASEGT. The trim removed 5 bases at V and 9 bases at J, leaving 13 bases unmatched. CDR3 sequence (DNA): TGTGCCAGCAGTAATGTCGGGACAGGGGTCGTCAGGCAGTACTTC. Protein: CASSNVGTGVVRQYF.

V usage is TRBV5-1 and J usage is TRBJ2-1, with D unresolved. With 6 bases removed from V and 4 bases from J, the gap between germline ends came to 11 bases. Germline-derived CDR1 and CDR2 are SGHRS and YFSETQ. This CDR3 is 13 amino acids long. CDR3 sequence: CASTPPPYNEQFF. In DNA, the CDR3 is TGCGCCAGCACCCCGCCTCCTTACAATGAGCAGTTCTTC.

The V call is TRBV30, the J call TRBJ1-1, with D maybe TRBD1 (6 bases). The CDR3 totals 12 residues. With 0 bases removed from V and 9 bases from J, the gap between germline ends came to 11 bases. Per germline, CDR1 GTSNPN and CDR2 SVGIG (reference sequence). CDR3 region: CAWSVRGGKAFF. Written as DNA, the CDR3 is TGTGCCTGGAGTGTAAGAGGGGGAAAAGCTTTCTTT. Filled out from reference TRBV30 and TRBJ1-1, the complete variable domain reads SQTIHQWPATLVQPVGSPLSLECTVEGTSNPNLYWYRQAAGRGLQLLFYSVGIGQISSEVPQNLSASRPQDRQFILSSKKLLLSDSGFYLCAWSVRGGKAFFGQGTRLTVV.